The 26 T cell receptor beta chains below come from one sample, sequenced in a study of beta chain features in type 1 diabetes. The study reverse transcribed the entire isolated RNA, so it sequenced expressed TCRB transcripts. Method: immunoSEQ multiplex PCR; TCRdb's copy keeps in-frame clones and lacks some. The sample shows 500,000 to 800,000 clones, under 15% of them seen only once. Study results and caveats: Among patients with Type 1 diabetes, TCRB CDR3s were moderately but significantly shorter in every one of the four CD4+ subsets.

Antigens of these TCRs are unknown. The source material was naive CD4+ T cells from blood. These receptors were taken from a man younger than 40 with type 1 diabetes.

This clone has a handful of counts. This chain joins TRBV6-5 and TRBJ2-3; 7 bases line up with TRBD2. CDR1 is MNHEY, CDR2 SVGAGI, per germline. This CDR3 has 14 amino acids. V shed 7 bases and J 3 bases; nucleotides not matched to a gene: 7. The CDR3 bases are TGTGCCAGCAAAGCGGGGCTAACAACAGATACGCAGTATTTT. Residues: CASKAGLTTDTQYF.

V is TRBV4-3 and J is TRBJ1-4; D unclear. The V gene's germline CDR1 is LGHNA and CDR2 YSLEER. Trimming took off 0 bases at V and 0 bases at J, with 11 bases between the two ends. There are 17 residues in the CDR3. The CDR3 bases are TGCGCCAGCAGCCAAGATTGGGGTTTTGCAACTAATGAAAAACTGTTTTTT. Encoded protein: CASSQDWGFATNEKLFF.

This clone appeared a few times. V is TRBV5-4 and J is TRBJ2-1, with 8 bases identical to TRBD2. J lost 7 bases, V lost 2 bases, and 8 bases had no gene match. CDR1 and CDR2 from the germline V gene are SGHNT and YYREEE (reference sequence). This CDR3 is built from 15 residues. The CDR3 region is CASSFGGAVGNEQFF. In nucleotides, the CDR3 is TGTGCCAGCAGCTTCGGGGGGGCCGTAGGTAATGAGCAGTTCTTC.

The chain joins TRBV7-2 to TRBJ1-1; 7 bases agree with TRBD1. Germline lookup yields CDR1 SGHTA and CDR2 FQGNSA. The CDR3 has 15 amino acids. The junction had 9 bases not matched to a gene; V was cut back by 0 bases and J by 8 bases. The CDR3, as DNA: TGTGCCAGCAGCTTAGCCCAGGTACAGGGGAAAGAAGCTTTCTTT. This translates into CASSLAQVQGKEAFF.

This clone was seen only a few times. This chain links TRBV6-5 with TRBJ1-2; 7 bases are a match to TRBD1. The CDR3 is made up of 14 amino acids. Germline V gives CDR1 MNHEY, CDR2 SVGAGI. Trimming removed 5 bases from V and 0 bases from J; junction bases left unmatched: 3. CDR3 nucleotides: TGTGCCAGCAGTCGAGGACAGGCTAACTATGGCTACACCTTC. This sequence encodes CASSRGQANYGYTF.

This clone occurred a few times. The genes are TRBV6-5 and TRBJ2-3; no clear D gene. The CDR3 loop spans 13 amino acids. Trimming took 5 bases from V and 2 from J, leaving 8 bases between them. Germline lookup yields CDR1 MNHEY and CDR2 SVGAGI. The CDR3 nucleotides are TGTGCCAGCAGTGGCGTTGTCACAGATACGCAGTATTTT. Protein product: CASSGVVTDTQYF.

This clone was seen more than once but under ten times. V gene TRBV5-1 combines with J gene TRBJ2-7, with 8 bases matching TRBD2. J lost 4 bases, V lost 0 bases, and 9 bases had no gene match. This CDR3 region has 16 residues. The germline CDR1 and CDR2 sequences are SGHRS and YFSETQ. The CDR3 here is CASSLDPGSGGYEQYF. For the CDR3, the DNA is TGCGCCAGCAGCTTGGATCCTGGAAGCGGGGGATACGAGCAGTACTTC.

This clone has a handful of counts. The J gene is TRBJ1-1, the V gene TRBV6-5; a weak D match, TRBD1 (5 bases). V dropped 5 bases and J dropped 2 bases, with 12 bases sitting between them. Per germline, CDR1 MNHEY and CDR2 SVGAGI. The CDR3 spans 14 residues. The CDR3 reads CASSRETANTEAFF. DNA of the CDR3: TGTGCCAGCAGTCGCGAGACAGCTAACACTGAAGCTTTCTTT.

The chain uses TRBV6-6 and TRBJ2-5; 10 bases agree with TRBD2. Germline V gene lookup returns CDR1 MNHNY and CDR2 SVGAGI (reference sequence). The CDR3 totals 14 residues. Unmatched junction bases numbered 3, after V lost 8 bases and J lost 0 bases. This CDR3 reads CASLAGAYQETQYF. The CDR3 DNA reads TGTGCCAGCCTAGCGGGGGCATACCAAGAGACCCAGTACTTC.

This clone was seen a few times. This chain uses TRBV14 with TRBJ2-1; D gene ambiguous. Germline V gene data show CDR1 as SGHDN and CDR2 as FVKESK. V was trimmed by 1 base and J by 8 bases, leaving 18 bases between them. This CDR3 is built from 16 residues. The CDR3, as DNA: TGTGCCAGCAGCCAAGTAGTGGGTTTGCGGTGGGATGAGCAGTTCTTC. This codes for CASSQVVGLRWDEQFF. Full variable domain (rest looked up from reference TRBV14 and TRBJ2-1): EAGVTQFPSHSVIEKGQTVTLRCDPISGHDNLYWYRRVMGKEIKFLLHFVKESKQDESGMPNNRFLAERTGGTYSTLKVQPAELEDSGVYFCASSQVVGLRWDEQFFGPGTRLTVL.

The chain uses TRBV6-6 and TRBJ2-3, with 13 bases fitting TRBD2. The CDR3 sequence is 16 residues long. Per the germline V gene, CDR1 is MNHNY and CDR2 is SVGAGI (reference sequence). The V segment lost 6 bases and the J segment 1 base; nucleotides outside the gene matches: 4. The CDR3 nucleotides are TGTGCCAGCAGCGGACTAGCGGGGGTTCGCACAGATACGCAGTATTTT. Its protein is CASSGLAGVRTDTQYF.

This clone was detected a few times. V usage is TRBV19 and J usage is TRBJ1-1; 8 nucleotides line up with TRBD1. Losses at the gene ends were 3 bases for V and 4 bases for J; bases not matched to a gene: 7. The germline gives CDR1 LNHDA, CDR2 SQIVND (reference sequence). The CDR3 has 15 residues. CDR3 in amino acids: CASSIFQGASTEAFF. Written as DNA, the CDR3 is TGTGCCAGTAGTATTTTCCAGGGGGCGTCCACTGAAGCTTTCTTT.

This rearrangement joins TRBV7-8 to TRBJ1-4; TRBD1 matches 8 bases. CDR3 size: 20 residues. The V gene's germline CDR1 is SGHVS and CDR2 FQNEAQ. The ends lost 0 bases at V and 10 bases at J; junction bases unmatched: 22. As DNA, the CDR3 is TGTGCCAGCAGCTTAGCGCATGGGACAGGAGACGTACCGCCAGGGCGAAAACTGTTTTTT. Translating it yields CASSLAHGTGDVPPGRKLFF.

The CDR3 is CASSRGGAPNEETQYF. DNA of the CDR3: TGTGCCAGTAGCCGCGGGGGGGCACCGAACGAAGAGACCCAGTACTTC. This chain links TRBV19 with TRBJ2-5; TRBD2 agrees at 9 bases. J gave up 3 bases and V 6 bases, and 11 bases lay outside the gene matches. Germline V gene lookup returns CDR1 LNHDA and CDR2 SQIVND (reference sequence). CDR3 length: 16 residues.

As to this clone: The same CDR3 is also encoded by other DNA sequences in this sample. The CDR3 loop reads CASSGTGTAKETQYF. CDR3 nucleotide sequence: TGTGCCAGCAGTGGCACCGGGACAGCTAAAGAGACCCAGTACTTC. The V and J genes are TRBV6-1 and TRBJ2-5, with 7 bases matching TRBD1. Germline CDR1 MNHNS, CDR2 SASEGT. The CDR3 consists of 15 residues. V lost 4 bases, J lost 3 bases, and 8 bases stayed unmatched.

Concerning this clone itself: Additional DNA sequences in this sample encode the identical CDR3. The chain recombines TRBV29-1 with TRBJ2-5; a weak D match, TRBD2 (7 bases). The germline V gene encodes CDR1 SQVTM and CDR2 ANQGSEA. The CDR3 has 11 residues. The V and J ends lost 6 bases and 5 bases respectively, with 10 bases between them. Written as DNA, the CDR3 is TGCAGCGTAGGGGGAGGGGAGACCCAGTACTTC. This encodes CSVGGGETQYF.

This clone appeared a few times. The chain is built from TRBV2 and TRBJ2-6; D unresolved. Per germline, CDR1 SNHLY and CDR2 FYNNEI. The CDR3 runs to 15 residues. Trimming cost V 1 base and J 2 bases, with 6 bases left between them. CDR3: CASSEEFTGANVLTF. CDR3 DNA: TGTGCCAGCAGTGAAGAATTCACTGGGGCCAACGTCCTGACTTTC.

This clone was seen only a few times. CDR3 coding DNA: TGTGCCAGCAGGGCTCCGGGACAGGGGGACCGTGGCTACACCTTC. Its translation: CASRAPGQGDRGYTF. This chain joins TRBV6-1 and TRBJ1-2; 11 bases map to TRBD1. Trimming at V came to 6 bases and at J to 7 bases, leaving 10 bases not matched to a gene. Germline V gene lookup returns CDR1 MNHNS and CDR2 SASEGT. This CDR3 region has 15 residues.

This clone was recorded a few times. The V call is TRBV9, the J call TRBJ2-7; 8 bases are shared with TRBD1. The trim removed 0 bases at V and 4 bases at J, leaving 9 bases unmatched. From germline, CDR1 is SGDLS and CDR2 YYNGEE. This CDR3 has 16 amino acids. The CDR3 DNA is TGTGCCAGCAGCGTAGCTGCAGGGGGCTCTTTTTACGAGCAGTACTTC. It translates to CASSVAAGGSFYEQYF.

This clone was picked up a small number of times. V and J are TRBV2 and TRBJ1-6, with D unresolved. Per germline, CDR1 SNHLY and CDR2 FYNNEI. Trimming removed 6 bases from V and 3 bases from J, with 9 bases in between. The CDR3 covers 14 residues. The CDR3 reads CASRWEGYNSPLHF. Written as DNA, the CDR3 is TGTGCCAGCAGGTGGGAGGGCTATAATTCACCCCTCCACTTT.

The chain employs TRBV5-1 and TRBJ2-1; D is perhaps TRBD1 (5 bases). The V gene lost 5 bases and the J gene lost 0 bases, with 12 bases spanning the gap. In germline, CDR1 is SGHRS, CDR2 YFSETQ. This CDR3 region has 15 residues. The CDR3 nucleotides read TGCGCCAGCAGGCCCAGGGTGAGCTCCTACAATGAGCAGTTCTTC. This translates into CASRPRVSSYNEQFF. Full variable domain (rest looked up from reference TRBV5-1 and TRBJ2-1): KAGVTQTPRYLIKTRGQQVTLSCSPISGHRSVSWYQQTPGQGLQFLFEYFSETQRNKGNFPGRFSGRQFSNSRSEMNVSTLELGDSALYLCASRPRVSSYNEQFFGPGTRLTVL.

The chain carries TRBV15 and TRBJ1-5; no definite D call. This CDR3 region has 16 residues. Germline values: CDR1 LNHNV, CDR2 YYDKDF (reference sequence). Trimming took off 1 base at V and 2 bases at J, with 12 bases between the two ends. The CDR3 bases are TGTGCCACCAGCAGAGGGGGATTAGGAGGCAATCAGCCCCAGCATTTT. This gives the protein CATSRGGLGGNQPQHF.

The J gene is TRBJ1-3, the V gene TRBV7-2, with D hard to call. From germline, CDR1 is SGHTA and CDR2 FQGNSA. This CDR3 comprises 14 residues. Trimming shortened V by 5 bases and J by 2 bases, and 10 bases separated the two germline ends. DNA of the CDR3: TGTGCCAGCAGCCCGGGAGGAGCTGGAAACACCATATATTTT. Translating it yields CASSPGGAGNTIYF.

This chain joins TRBV7-2 and TRBJ2-5; TRBD2 might be the D (5 bases). Germline values: CDR1 SGHTA, CDR2 FQGNSA. CDR3 length: 14 residues. Trimming took off 5 bases at V and 4 bases at J, with 14 bases between the two ends. The CDR3 here is CASSGRYGVETQYF. In DNA form, the CDR3 reads TGTGCCAGCAGCGGGCGTTACGGGGTAGAGACCCAGTACTTC.

The chain links TRBV18 to TRBJ2-1; D is uncertain. Germline lookup yields CDR1 KGHSH and CDR2 LQKENI. V gave up 3 bases and J gave up 7 bases, with 7 bases separating them. CDR3 length: 12 amino acids. The DNA for the CDR3 is TGTGCCAGCTCACCCCCCGAGAATGAGCAGTTCTTC. Its translation: CASSPPENEQFF.

The chain is built from TRBV7-3 and TRBJ2-1, with a possible D match to TRBD1 (6 bases). Trimming removed 5 bases from V and 1 base from J, with 12 bases in between. CDR1 is SGHTA, CDR2 FQGTGA, per germline. The CDR3 consists of 15 residues. The CDR3 nucleotides read TGTGCCAGCAGCCCGACAGGAGGATCCTACAATGAGCAGTTCTTC. This sequence encodes CASSPTGGSYNEQFF. Full variable domain (outside the CDR3, taken from reference TRBV7-3 and TRBJ2-1): GAGVSQTPSNKVTEKGKYVELRCDPISGHTALYWYRQSLGQGPEFLIYFQGTGAADDSGLPNDRFFAVRPEGSVSTLKIQRTERGDSAVYLCASSPTGGSYNEQFFGPGTRLTVL.